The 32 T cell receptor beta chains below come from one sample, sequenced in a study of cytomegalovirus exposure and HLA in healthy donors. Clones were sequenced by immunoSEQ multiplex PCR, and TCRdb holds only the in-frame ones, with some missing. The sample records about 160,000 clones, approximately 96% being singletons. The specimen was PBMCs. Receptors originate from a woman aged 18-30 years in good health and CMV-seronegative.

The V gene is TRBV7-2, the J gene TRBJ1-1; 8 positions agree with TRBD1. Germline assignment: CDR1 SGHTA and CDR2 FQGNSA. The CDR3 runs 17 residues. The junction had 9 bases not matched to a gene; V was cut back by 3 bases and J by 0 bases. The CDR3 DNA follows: TGTGCCAGCAGCTTTCTTCGGACAGGGAGGGTGAACACTGAAGCTTTCTTT. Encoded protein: CASSFLRTGRVNTEAFF.

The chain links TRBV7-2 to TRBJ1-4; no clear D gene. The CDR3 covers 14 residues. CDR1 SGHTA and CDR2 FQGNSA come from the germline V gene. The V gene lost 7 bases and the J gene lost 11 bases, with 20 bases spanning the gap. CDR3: CASTLALPAGKLFF. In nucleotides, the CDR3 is TGTGCCAGCACCCTAGCCCTGCCCGCGGGGAAACTGTTTTTT.

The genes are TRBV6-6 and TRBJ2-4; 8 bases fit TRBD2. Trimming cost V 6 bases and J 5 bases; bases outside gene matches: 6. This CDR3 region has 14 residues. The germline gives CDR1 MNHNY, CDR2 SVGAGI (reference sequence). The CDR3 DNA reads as TGTGCCAGCAGCCTCCGGGGGGGGGAAAACATTCAGTACTTC. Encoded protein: CASSLRGGENIQYF.

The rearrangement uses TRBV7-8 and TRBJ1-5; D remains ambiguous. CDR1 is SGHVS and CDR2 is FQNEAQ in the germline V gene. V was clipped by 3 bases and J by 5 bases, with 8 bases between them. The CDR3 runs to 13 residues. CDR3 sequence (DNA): TGTGCCAGCAGCTTTGTTCGGGATCAGCCCCAGCATTTT. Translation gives CASSFVRDQPQHF. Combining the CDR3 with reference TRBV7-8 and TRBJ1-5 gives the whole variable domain GAGVSQSPRYKVAKRGQDVALRCDPISGHVSLFWYQQALGQGPEFLTYFQNEAQLDKSGLPSDRFFAERPEGSVSTLKIQRTQQEDSAVYLCASSFVRDQPQHFGDGTRLSIL.

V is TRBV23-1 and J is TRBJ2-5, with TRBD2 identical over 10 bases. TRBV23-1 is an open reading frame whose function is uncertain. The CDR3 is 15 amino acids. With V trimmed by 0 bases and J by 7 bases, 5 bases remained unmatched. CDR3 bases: TGCGCCAGCAGTCAATCTGCTAGCGGGGGTGGGACCCAGTACTTC. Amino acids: CASSQSASGGGTQYF.

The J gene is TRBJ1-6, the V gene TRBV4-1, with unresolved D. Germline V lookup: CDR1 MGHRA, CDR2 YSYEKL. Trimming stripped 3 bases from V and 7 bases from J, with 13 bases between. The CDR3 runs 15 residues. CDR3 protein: CASSQGGSGNSPLHF. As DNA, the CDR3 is TGCGCCAGCAGCCAGGGAGGTTCGGGGAATTCACCCCTCCACTTT.

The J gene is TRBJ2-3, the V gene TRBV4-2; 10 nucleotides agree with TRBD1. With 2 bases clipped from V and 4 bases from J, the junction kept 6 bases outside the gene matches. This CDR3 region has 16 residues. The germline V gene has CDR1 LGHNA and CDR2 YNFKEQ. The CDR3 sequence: CASSQTGTGESDTQYF. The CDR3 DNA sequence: TGTGCCAGCAGCCAAACCGGGACAGGGGAGTCAGATACGCAGTATTTT.

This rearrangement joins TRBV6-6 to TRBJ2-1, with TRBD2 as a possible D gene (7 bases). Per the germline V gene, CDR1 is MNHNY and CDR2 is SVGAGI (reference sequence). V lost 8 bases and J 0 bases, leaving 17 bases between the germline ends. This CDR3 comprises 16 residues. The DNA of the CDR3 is TGTGCCAGCGCGGCGGGGGCGCCCAGCTCCTACAATGAGCAGTTCTTC. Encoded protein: CASAAGAPSSYNEQFF.

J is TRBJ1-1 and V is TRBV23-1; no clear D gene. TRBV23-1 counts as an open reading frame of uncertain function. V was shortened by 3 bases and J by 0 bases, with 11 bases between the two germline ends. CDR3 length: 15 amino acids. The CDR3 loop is CASSHATLMNTEAFF. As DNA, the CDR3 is TGCGCCAGCAGTCATGCGACACTTATGAACACTGAAGCTTTCTTT.

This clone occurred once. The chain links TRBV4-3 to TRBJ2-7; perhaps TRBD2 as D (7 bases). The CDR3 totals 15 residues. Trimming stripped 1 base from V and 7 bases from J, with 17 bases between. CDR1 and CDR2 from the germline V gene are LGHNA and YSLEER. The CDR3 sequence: CASSQGPGGGTEQYF. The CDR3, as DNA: TGCGCCAGCAGCCAAGGCCCGGGGGGCGGGACGGAGCAGTACTTC.

CDR3 nucleotides: TGTGCCAGCAGCCCGAATATGGGACTAGCGCCCAATGAGCAGTTCTTC. As protein: CASSPNMGLAPNEQFF. The chain couples TRBV7-2 to TRBJ2-1; 10 positions agree with TRBD2. Trimming took 5 bases from V and 6 from J; bases not matched to a gene: 10. This CDR3 is 16 amino acids long. CDR1 and CDR2 from the germline V gene are SGHTA and FQGNSA.

CDR3 DNA: TGTGCCAGCAGCTGGGGGGGGACAGGGACCGAGCAGTACTTC. It codes for CASSWGGTGTEQYF. The rearrangement links TRBV11-2 to TRBJ2-7; the match to TRBD1 covers 9 bases. This CDR3 region has 14 residues. The junction had 7 bases not matched to a gene; V was cut back by 4 bases and J by 6 bases. Germline loops: CDR1 SGHAT, CDR2 FQNNGV.

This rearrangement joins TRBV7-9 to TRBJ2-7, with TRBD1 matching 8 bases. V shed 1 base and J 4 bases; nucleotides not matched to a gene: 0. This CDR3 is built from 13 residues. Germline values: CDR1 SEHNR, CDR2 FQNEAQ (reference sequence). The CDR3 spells CASSLGTGYEQYF. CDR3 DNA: TGTGCCAGCAGCTTAGGGACAGGGTACGAGCAGTACTTC. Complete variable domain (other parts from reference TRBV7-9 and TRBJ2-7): DTGVSQNPRHKITKRGQNVTFRCDPISEHNRLYWYRQTLGQGPEFLTYFQNEAQLEKSRLLSDRFSAERPKGSFSTLEIQRTEQGDSAMYLCASSLGTGYEQYFGPGTRLTVT.

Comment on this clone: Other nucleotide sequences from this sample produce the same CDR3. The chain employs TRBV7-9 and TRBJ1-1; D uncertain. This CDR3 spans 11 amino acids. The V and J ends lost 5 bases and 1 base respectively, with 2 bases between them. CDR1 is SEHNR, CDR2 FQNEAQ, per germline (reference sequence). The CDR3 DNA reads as TGTGCCAGCAGCCAGAACACTGAAGCTTTCTTT. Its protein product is CASSQNTEAFF.

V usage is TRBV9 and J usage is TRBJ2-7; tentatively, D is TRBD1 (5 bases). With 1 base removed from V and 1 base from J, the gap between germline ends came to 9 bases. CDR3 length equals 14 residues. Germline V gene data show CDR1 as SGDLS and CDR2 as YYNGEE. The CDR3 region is CASSVSPGSYEQYF. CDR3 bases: TGTGCCAGCAGCGTATCTCCAGGGTCCTACGAGCAGTACTTC.

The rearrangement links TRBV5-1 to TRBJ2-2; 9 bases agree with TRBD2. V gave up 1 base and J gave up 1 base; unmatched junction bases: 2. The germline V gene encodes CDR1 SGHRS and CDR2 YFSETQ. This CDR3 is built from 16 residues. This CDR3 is CASSLLAGRNTGELFF. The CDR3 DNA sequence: TGCGCCAGCAGCTTGCTAGCGGGGAGGAACACCGGGGAGCTGTTTTTT.

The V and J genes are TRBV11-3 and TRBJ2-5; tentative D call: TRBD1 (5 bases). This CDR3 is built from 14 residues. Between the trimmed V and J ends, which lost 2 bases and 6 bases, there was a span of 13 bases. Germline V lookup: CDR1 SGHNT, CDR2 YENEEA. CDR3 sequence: CASSLKSDSQTQYF. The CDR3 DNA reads TGTGCCAGCAGCTTAAAATCCGACAGTCAGACCCAGTACTTC.

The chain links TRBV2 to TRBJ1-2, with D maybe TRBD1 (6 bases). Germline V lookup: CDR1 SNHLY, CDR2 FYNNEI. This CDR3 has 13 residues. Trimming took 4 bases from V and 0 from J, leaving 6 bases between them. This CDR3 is CASSGTANYGYTF. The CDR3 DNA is TGTGCCAGCAGTGGGACAGCTAACTATGGCTACACCTTC.

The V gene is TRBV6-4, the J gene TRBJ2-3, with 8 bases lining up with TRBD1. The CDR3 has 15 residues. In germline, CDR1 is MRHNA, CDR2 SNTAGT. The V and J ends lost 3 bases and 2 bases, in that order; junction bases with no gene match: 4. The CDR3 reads CASSERQGLTDTQYF. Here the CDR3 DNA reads TGTGCCAGCAGTGAAAGACAGGGGCTCACAGATACGCAGTATTTT.

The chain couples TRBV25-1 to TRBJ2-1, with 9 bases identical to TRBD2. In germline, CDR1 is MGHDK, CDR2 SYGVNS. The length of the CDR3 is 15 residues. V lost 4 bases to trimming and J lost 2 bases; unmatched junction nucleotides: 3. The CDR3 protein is CASSGSGGTYNEQFF. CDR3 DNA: TGTGCCAGCAGTGGTAGCGGGGGCACCTACAATGAGCAGTTCTTC.

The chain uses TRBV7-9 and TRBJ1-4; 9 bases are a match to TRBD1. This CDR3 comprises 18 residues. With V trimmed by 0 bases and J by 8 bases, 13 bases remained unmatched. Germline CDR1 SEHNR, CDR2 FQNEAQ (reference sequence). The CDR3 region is CASSLAPFAGQGGEKLFF. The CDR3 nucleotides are TGTGCCAGCAGCTTAGCCCCTTTCGCGGGACAGGGAGGCGAAAAACTGTTTTTT. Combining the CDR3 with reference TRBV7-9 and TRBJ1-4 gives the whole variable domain DTGVSQNPRHKITKRGQNVTFRCDPISEHNRLYWYRQTLGQGPEFLTYFQNEAQLEKSRLLSDRFSAERPKGSFSTLEIQRTEQGDSAMYLCASSLAPFAGQGGEKLFFGSGTQLSVL.

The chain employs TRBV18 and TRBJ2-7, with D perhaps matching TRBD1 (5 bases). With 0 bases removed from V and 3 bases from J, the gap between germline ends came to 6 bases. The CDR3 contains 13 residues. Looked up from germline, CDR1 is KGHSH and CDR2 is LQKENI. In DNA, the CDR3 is TGTGCCAGCTCACCACCAGGGGACTACGAGCAGTACTTC. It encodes CASSPPGDYEQYF.

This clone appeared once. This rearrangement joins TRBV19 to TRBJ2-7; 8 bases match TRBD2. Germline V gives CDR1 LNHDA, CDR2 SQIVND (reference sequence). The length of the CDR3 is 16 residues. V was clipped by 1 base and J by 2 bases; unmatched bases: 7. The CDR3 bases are TGTGCCAGTAGTATAGCTTGGCGGGGGGATACCTACGAGCAGTACTTC. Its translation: CASSIAWRGDTYEQYF.

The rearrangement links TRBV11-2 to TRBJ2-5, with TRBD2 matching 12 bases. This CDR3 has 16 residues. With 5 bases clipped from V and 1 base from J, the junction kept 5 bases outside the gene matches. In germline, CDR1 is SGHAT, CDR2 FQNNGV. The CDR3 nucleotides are TGTGCCAGCAGCATGGGACTAGCGGGTTCCCAAGAGACCCAGTACTTC. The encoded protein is CASSMGLAGSQETQYF.

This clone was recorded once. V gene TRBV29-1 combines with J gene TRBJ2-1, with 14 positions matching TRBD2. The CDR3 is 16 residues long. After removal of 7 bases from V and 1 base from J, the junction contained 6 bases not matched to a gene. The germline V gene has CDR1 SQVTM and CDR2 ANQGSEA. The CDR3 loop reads CSAGTSGGASYNEQFF. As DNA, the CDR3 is TGCAGCGCTGGGACTAGCGGGGGCGCTTCCTACAATGAGCAGTTCTTC.

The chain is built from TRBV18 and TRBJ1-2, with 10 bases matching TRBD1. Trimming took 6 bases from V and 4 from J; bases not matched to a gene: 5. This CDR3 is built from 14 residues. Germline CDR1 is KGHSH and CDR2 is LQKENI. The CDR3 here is CASSLGTGVYGYTF. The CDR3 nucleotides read TGTGCCAGCTCCCTCGGGACAGGGGTCTATGGCTACACCTTC.

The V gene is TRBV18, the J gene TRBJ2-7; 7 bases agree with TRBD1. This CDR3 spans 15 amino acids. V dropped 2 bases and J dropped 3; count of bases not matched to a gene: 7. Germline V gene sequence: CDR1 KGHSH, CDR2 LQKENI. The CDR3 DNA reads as TGTGCCAGCTCACCAGGACAGGCGGTTGTCTACGAGCAGTACTTC. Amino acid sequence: CASSPGQAVVYEQYF.

CDR3 sequence (DNA): TGTGCCACCAGCAAGGTTTGGGAGGAAGCTTTCTTT. It codes for CATSKVWEEAFF. J is TRBJ1-1 and V is TRBV15; D gene unclear. CDR3 length equals 12 residues. Germline V gene lookup returns CDR1 LNHNV and CDR2 YYDKDF (reference sequence). Between the trimmed V and J ends, which lost 4 bases and 8 bases, there was a span of 11 bases.

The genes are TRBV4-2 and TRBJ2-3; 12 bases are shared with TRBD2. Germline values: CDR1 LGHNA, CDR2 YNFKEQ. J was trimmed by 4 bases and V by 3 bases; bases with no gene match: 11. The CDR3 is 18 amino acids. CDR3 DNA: TGTGCCAGCAGCCACACCCGGACTAGCGGGGTTTCGTCAGATACGCAGTATTTT. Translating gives CASSHTRTSGVSSDTQYF.

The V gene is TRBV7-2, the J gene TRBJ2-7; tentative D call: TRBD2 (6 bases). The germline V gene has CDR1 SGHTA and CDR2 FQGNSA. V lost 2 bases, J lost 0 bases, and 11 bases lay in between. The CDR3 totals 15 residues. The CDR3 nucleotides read TGTGCCAGCAGCTTAATGGGACTCCCCTCCTACGAGCAGTACTTC. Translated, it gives CASSLMGLPSYEQYF. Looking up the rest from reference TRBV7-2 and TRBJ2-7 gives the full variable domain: GAGVSQSPSNKVTEKGKDVELRCDPISGHTALYWYRQSLGQGLEFLIYFQGNSAPDKSGLPSDRFSAERTGGSVSTLTIQRTQQEDSAVYLCASSLMGLPSYEQYFGPGTRLTVT.

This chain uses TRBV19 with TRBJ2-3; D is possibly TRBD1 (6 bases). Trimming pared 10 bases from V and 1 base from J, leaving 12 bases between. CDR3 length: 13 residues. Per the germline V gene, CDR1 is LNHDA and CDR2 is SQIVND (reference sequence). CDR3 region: CATRGVGTDTQYF. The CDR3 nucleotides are TGTGCCACCAGGGGAGTGGGCACAGATACGCAGTATTTT.

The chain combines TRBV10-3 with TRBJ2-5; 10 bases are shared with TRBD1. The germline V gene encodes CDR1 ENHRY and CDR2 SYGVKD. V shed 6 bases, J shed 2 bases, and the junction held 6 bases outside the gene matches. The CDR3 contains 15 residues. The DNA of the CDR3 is TGTGCCATCAGCCCGGGACAGGGGAGGCAAGAGACCCAGTACTTC. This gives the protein CAISPGQGRQETQYF.